One and the same sample provided the 3 T cell receptor beta chains below, sequenced in a study of vaccination effects on CD4 cells after COVID-19. These TCRs' antigens remain unknown. At the end of about ten days of culture, CD4+ T cells were isolated. All study participants received two doses of BNT162b2 or mRNA-1273 vaccine. Measured with immunoSEQ multiplex PCR; TCRdb has only the in-frame clones, and not every one. The table lists approximately 74,000 clones, around 67% of them singletons. Sequencing used CD4+ T cells from PBMCs cultured without peptide, obtained after COVID-19 vaccination. Receptors originate from a human donor who received a COVID-19 vaccine.

This clone came up once. The chain has TRBV7-2 and TRBJ2-1; 8 positions agree with TRBD2. Germline V gene sequence: CDR1 SGHTA, CDR2 FQGNSA. CDR3 length: 15 residues. V trimming: 2 bases; J trimming: 8 bases; junction bases outside the gene matches: 8. DNA for the CDR3: TGTGCCAGCAGCTTACGGGGGGGCCCTTTAGATGAGCAGTTCTTC. It encodes CASSLRGGPLDEQFF.

This clone was recorded a few times. The gene calls are TRBV5-1 and TRBJ1-6; no clear D gene. The ends were cut back, 0 bases at V and 8 bases at J, with 18 bases in the middle. From germline, CDR1 is SGHRS and CDR2 YFSETQ. CDR3 size: 17 residues. CDR3 in DNA: TGCGCCAGCAGCTTGGACTCTTTAGACCCGGATGATTCACCCCTCCACTTT. It yields the protein CASSLDSLDPDDSPLHF.

The chain carries TRBV18 and TRBJ1-5, with 9 nucleotides matching TRBD1. There are 16 residues in the CDR3. Unmatched junction bases numbered 7, after V lost 3 bases and J lost 4 bases. Germline values: CDR1 KGHSH, CDR2 LQKENI. CDR3 sequence (DNA): TGTGCCAGCTCACCTGAAACCGGACAGGGGAATCAGCCCCAGCATTTT. Protein sequence: CASSPETGQGNQPQHF.